This T cell receptor (beta chain) appears in the sequencing data of a study of blood T cell repertoires in COVID-19. Study information: Samples of COVID-19 (acute and convalescent) were obtained from the United States, Italy and Spain. The analysed material was cDNA or gDNA that came from T cells, B-cell-depleted T cells, or PBMCs.

This CDR3 comprises 14 residues. Germline CDR1 and CDR2: MNHNS and SASEGT. Trimming stripped 1 base from V and 4 bases from J, with 8 bases between. Per the study methods: Amplification from reference gene primers served as the basis for estimated nucleated cell counts. Measured with immunoSEQ multiplex PCR; TCRdb has only the in-frame clones, and not every one. D and trimming come from the DNA, and the V and J calls and clone size come from that table. The profile shows about 92,000 clones, 85% of them singletons. This clonotype was obtained from a man older than 75 with acute or convalescent COVID-19. Material: peripheral blood. This rearrangement joins TRBV6-1 to TRBJ2-1; D is uncertain. The CDR3 DNA follows: TGTGCCAGCAGTGAAGGGCAGGTATACAATGAGCAGTTCTTC. This codes for CASSEGQVYNEQFF.